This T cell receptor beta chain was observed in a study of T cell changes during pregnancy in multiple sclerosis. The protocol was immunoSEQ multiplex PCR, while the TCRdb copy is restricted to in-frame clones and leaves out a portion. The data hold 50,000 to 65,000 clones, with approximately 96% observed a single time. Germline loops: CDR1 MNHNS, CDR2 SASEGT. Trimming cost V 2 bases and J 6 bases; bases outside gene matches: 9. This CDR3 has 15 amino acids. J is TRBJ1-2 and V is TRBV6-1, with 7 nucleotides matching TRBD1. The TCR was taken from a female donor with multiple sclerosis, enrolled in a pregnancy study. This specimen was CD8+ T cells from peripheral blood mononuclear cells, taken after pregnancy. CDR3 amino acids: CASSERSRGHDGYTF. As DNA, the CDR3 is TGTGCCAGCAGTGAAAGGAGTAGGGGGCACGATGGCTACACCTTC.